Given below is one T cell receptor (beta chain) in context. J gave up 1 base and V 5 bases, and 5 bases lay outside the gene matches. The CDR3 runs 14 residues. Looked up from germline, CDR1 is MNHEY and CDR2 is SMNVEV (reference sequence). This sample was included in a study of shared clonotypes between healthy human individuals. Only in-frame clones appear in the TCRdb table, and some are missing; sequencing was by immunoSEQ multiplex PCR. The sample holds some 700,000 clones; around 91% are singletons and the top ten take less than 40%. The study drew all its donors from Caucasian adults living in Nashville, Tennessee.

Sequenced material: memory CD8+ T cells from PBMCs. Subset noted: CD45RO+ cells pooled with CCR7-negative TemRA cells. This rearrangement joins TRBV27 to TRBJ2-7; 7 bases line up with TRBD2. This receptor was taken from a man younger than 30 in good health. Some clones in this sample may be carry-over from other donors' samples. CDR3 sequence (DNA): TGTGCCAGCAGTCCAAGCGGGAAGTCCTACGAGCAGTACTTC. It encodes CASSPSGKSYEQYF.